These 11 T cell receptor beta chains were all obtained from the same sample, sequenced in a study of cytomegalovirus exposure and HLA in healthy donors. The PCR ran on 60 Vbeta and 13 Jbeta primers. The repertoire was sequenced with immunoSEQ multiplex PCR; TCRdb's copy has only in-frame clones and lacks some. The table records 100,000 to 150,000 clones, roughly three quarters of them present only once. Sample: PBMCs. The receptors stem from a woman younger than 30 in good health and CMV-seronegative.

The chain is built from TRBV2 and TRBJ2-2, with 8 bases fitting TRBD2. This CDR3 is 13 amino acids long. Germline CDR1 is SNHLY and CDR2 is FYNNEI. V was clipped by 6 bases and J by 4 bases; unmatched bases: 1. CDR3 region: CASSGRATGELFF. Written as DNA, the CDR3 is TGTGCCAGCAGCGGGAGGGCCACCGGGGAGCTGTTTTTT.

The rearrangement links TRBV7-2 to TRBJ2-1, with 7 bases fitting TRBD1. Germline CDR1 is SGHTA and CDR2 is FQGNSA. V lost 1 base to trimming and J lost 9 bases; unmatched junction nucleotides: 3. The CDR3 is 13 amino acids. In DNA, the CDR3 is TGTGCCAGCAGCTTAGTAGGGGACAGTGAGCAGTTCTTC. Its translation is CASSLVGDSEQFF. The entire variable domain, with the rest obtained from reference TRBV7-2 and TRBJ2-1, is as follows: GAGVSQSPSNKVTEKGKDVELRCDPISGHTALYWYRQSLGQGLEFLIYFQGNSAPDKSGLPSDRFSAERTGGSVSTLTIQRTQQEDSAVYLCASSLVGDSEQFFGPGTRLTVL.

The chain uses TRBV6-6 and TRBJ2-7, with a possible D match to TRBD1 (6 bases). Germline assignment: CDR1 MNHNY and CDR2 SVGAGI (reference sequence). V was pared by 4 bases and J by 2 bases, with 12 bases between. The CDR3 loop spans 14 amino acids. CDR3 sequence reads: CASSSGVPPYEQYF. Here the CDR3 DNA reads TGTGCCAGCAGTTCAGGGGTTCCTCCCTACGAGCAGTACTTC.

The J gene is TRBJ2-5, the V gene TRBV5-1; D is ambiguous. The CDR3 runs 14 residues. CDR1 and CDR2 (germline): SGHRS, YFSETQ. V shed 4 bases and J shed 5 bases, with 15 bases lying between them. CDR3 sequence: CASSGPAVSETQYF. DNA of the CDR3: TGCGCCAGCAGCGGGCCGGCAGTTTCGGAGACCCAGTACTTC.

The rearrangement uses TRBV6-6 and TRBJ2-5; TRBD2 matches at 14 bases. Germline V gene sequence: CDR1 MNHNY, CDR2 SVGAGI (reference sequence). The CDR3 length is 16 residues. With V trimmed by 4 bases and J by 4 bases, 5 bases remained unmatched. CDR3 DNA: TGTGCCAGCAGTTCTCCCGGGACTAGCGGGAGAGAGACCCAGTACTTC. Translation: CASSSPGTSGRETQYF.

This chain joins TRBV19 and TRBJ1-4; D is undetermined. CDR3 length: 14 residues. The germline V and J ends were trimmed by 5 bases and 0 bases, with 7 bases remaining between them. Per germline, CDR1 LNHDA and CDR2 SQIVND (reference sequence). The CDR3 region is CASSVQTTNEKLFF. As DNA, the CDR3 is TGTGCCAGTAGTGTACAGACAACTAATGAAAAACTGTTTTTT.

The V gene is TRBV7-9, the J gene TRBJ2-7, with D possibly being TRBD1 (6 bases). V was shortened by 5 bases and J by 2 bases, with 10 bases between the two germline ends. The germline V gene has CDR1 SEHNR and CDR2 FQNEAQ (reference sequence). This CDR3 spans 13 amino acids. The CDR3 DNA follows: TGTGCCAGCAGCGTACAGGGCACCTACGAGCAGTACTTC. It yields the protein CASSVQGTYEQYF. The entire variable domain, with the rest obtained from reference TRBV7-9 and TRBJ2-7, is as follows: DTGVSQNPRHKITKRGQNVTFRCDPISEHNRLYWYRQTLGQGPEFLTYFQNEAQLEKSRLLSDRFSAERPKGSFSTLEIQRTEQGDSAMYLCASSVQGTYEQYFGPGTRLTVT.

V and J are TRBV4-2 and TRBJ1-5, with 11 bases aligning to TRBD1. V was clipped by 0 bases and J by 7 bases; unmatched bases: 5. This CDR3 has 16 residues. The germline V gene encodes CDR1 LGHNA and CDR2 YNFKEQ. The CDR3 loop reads CASSQESGQGDQPQHF. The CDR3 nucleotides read TGTGCCAGCAGCCAAGAATCGGGACAGGGGGACCAGCCCCAGCATTTT.

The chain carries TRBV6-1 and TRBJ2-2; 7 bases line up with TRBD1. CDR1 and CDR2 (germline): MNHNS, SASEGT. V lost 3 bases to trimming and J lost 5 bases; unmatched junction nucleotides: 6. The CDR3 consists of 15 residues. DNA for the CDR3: TGTGCCAGCAGTGAGGCAGGGGGAGTGACCGGGGAGCTGTTTTTT. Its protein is CASSEAGGVTGELFF.

Here the CDR3 reads CASSLLAGAEQFF. The CDR3 DNA reads as TGTGCCAGCAGTTTACTAGCGGGAGCTGAGCAGTTCTTC. The genes are TRBV6-5 and TRBJ2-1; 11 bases agree with TRBD2. The CDR3 is 13 residues long. Germline CDR1 reads MNHEY; CDR2 reads SVGAGI. Trimming removed 4 bases from V and 9 bases from J; junction bases left unmatched: 2.

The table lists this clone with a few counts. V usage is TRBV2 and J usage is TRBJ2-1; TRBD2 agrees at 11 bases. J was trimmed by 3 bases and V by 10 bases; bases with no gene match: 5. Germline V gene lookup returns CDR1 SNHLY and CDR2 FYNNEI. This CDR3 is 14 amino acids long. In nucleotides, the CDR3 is TGTGCCACCCTAGGGACTAGCGGCTACAATGAGCAGTTCTTC. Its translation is CATLGTSGYNEQFF. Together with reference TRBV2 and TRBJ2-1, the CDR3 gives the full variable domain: EPEVTQTPSHQVTQMGQEVILRCVPISNHLYFYWYRQILGQKVEFLVSFYNNEISEKSEIFDDQFSVERPDGSNFTLKIRSTKLEDSAMYFCATLGTSGYNEQFFGPGTRLTVL.